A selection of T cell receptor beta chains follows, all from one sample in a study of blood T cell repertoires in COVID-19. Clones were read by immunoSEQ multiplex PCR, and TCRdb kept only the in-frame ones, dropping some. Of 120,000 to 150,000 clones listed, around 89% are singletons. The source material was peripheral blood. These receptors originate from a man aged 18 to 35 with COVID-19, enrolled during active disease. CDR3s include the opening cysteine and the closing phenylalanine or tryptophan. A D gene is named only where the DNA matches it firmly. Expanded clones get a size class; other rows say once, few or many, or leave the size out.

CDR3aa: CAWSGPLAGVSEQYF
CDR3nt: TGTGCCTGGAGTGGCCCCCTAGCGGGAGTATCCGAGCAGTACTTC
abundance: once
d_gene: TRBD2
v_gene: TRBV30
j_gene: TRBJ2-7

CDR3aa: CASSQHSGSSYNEQFF
CDR3nt: TGTGCCAGCAGCCAACATAGCGGGAGTTCCTACAATGAGCAGTTCTTC
abundance: NA
d_gene: TRBD2
v_gene: TRBV7-9
j_gene: TRBJ2-1

CDR3aa: CASSQFLGVSGGGYTF
CDR3nt: TGCGCCAGCAGCCAATTTCTGGGGGTGTCAGGGGGCGGCTACACCTTC
abundance: once
d_gene: TRBD1
v_gene: TRBV4-1
j_gene: TRBJ1-2

CDR3aa: CASSQQTGGVFYEQYF
CDR3nt: TGTGCCAGCAGTCAGCAGACAGGGGGCGTCTTCTACGAGCAGTACTTC
abundance: NA
d_gene: TRBD1
v_gene: TRBV28
j_gene: TRBJ2-7

CDR3aa: CASSDDREMDRAQETQYF
CDR3nt: TGTGCCAGCAGCGACGATCGTGAGATGGACAGGGCTCAAGAGACCCAGTACTTC
abundance: NA
d_gene: TRBD1
v_gene: TRBV9
j_gene: TRBJ2-5

CDR3aa: CASSQAGKGMFF
CDR3nt: TGCGCCAGCAGCCAAGCAGGGAAGGGTATGTTCTTC
abundance: NA
d_gene: NA
v_gene: TRBV4-3
j_gene: TRBJ2-1

CDR3aa: CASSPGRGREQFF
CDR3nt: TGTGCCAGCAGTCCCGGCAGGGGGCGGGAGCAGTTCTTC
abundance: once
d_gene: TRBD1
v_gene: TRBV6-5
j_gene: TRBJ2-1

CDR3aa: CASSASGRAPEQYF
CDR3nt: TGTGCCAGCAGTGCTAGCGGGAGGGCCCCAGAGCAGTACTTC
abundance: few
d_gene: TRBD2
v_gene: TRBV27
j_gene: TRBJ2-7

CDR3aa: CASSGSGTSIDEQFF
CDR3nt: TGTGCCAGCAGCGGGTCCGGGACTAGTATTGATGAGCAGTTCTTC
abundance: NA
d_gene: TRBD2
v_gene: TRBV9
j_gene: TRBJ2-1

CDR3aa: CASSERQAYGYTF
CDR3nt: TGTGCCAGCAGTGAAAGGCAGGCCTATGGCTACACCTTC
abundance: NA
d_gene: NA
v_gene: TRBV25-1
j_gene: TRBJ1-2

CDR3aa: CASTTGTPSTDTQYF
CDR3nt: TGTGCCAGCACTACCGGGACTCCAAGCACAGATACGCAGTATTTT
abundance: NA
d_gene: NA
v_gene: TRBV25-1
j_gene: TRBJ2-3

CDR3aa: CASSPVPPDRDEKLLF
CDR3nt: TGTGCCAGCAGTCCCGTCCCCCCTGACAGGGATGAAAAACTGCTTTTT
abundance: NA
d_gene: TRBD1
v_gene: TRBV27
j_gene: TRBJ1-4

CDR3aa: CASSTGASGNTIYF
CDR3nt: TGTGCCAGCAGCACAGGGGCTTCTGGAAACACCATATATTTT
abundance: NA
d_gene: TRBD1
v_gene: TRBV5-4
j_gene: TRBJ1-3

CDR3aa: CASRPSGGGNQPQHF
CDR3nt: TGTGCCAGTAGACCTTCAGGGGGCGGCAATCAGCCCCAGCATTTT
abundance: NA
d_gene: TRBD1
v_gene: TRBV19
j_gene: TRBJ1-5

CDR3aa: CASSHYTEKLLF
CDR3nt: TGTGCCAGCAGTCACTACACCGAAAAACTGCTTTTT
abundance: NA
d_gene: NA
v_gene: TRBV5-6
j_gene: TRBJ1-4

CDR3aa: CATSDPNQGGLETQYF
CDR3nt: TGTGCCACCAGTGATCCGAACCAGGGAGGGTTGGAGACCCAGTACTTC
abundance: NA
d_gene: TRBD2
v_gene: TRBV24-1
j_gene: TRBJ2-5

CDR3aa: CASSSRDRGRETQYF
CDR3nt: TGTGCCAGCAGCTCCCGGGACAGGGGGCGGGAGACCCAGTACTTC
abundance: NA
d_gene: TRBD1
v_gene: TRBV11-1
j_gene: TRBJ2-5

CDR3aa: CASSDRTGGFYGYTF
CDR3nt: TGTGCCAGCAGCGACAGGACAGGGGGCTTCTATGGCTACACCTTC
abundance: NA
d_gene: TRBD1
v_gene: TRBV7-9
j_gene: TRBJ1-2

CDR3aa: CASSPGEGPWAKNIQYF
CDR3nt: TGTGCCAGTAGTCCAGGGGAAGGTCCTTGGGCCAAAAACATTCAGTACTTC
abundance: NA
d_gene: NA
v_gene: TRBV19
j_gene: TRBJ2-4

CDR3aa: CASSSQGRSPYEQYF
CDR3nt: TGTGCCAGCAGCTCACAGGGGCGTTCTCCCTACGAGCAGTACTTC
abundance: once
d_gene: TRBD1
v_gene: TRBV5-4
j_gene: TRBJ2-7

CDR3aa: CAWTPSSDNEQFF
CDR3nt: TGTGCCTGGACCCCGTCTTCGGACAATGAGCAGTTCTTC
abundance: NA
d_gene: NA
v_gene: TRBV30
j_gene: TRBJ2-1

CDR3aa: CASSLSITGYEQYF
CDR3nt: TGTGCCAGCAGTTTATCGATAACCGGCTACGAGCAGTACTTC
abundance: NA
d_gene: NA
v_gene: TRBV27
j_gene: TRBJ2-7

CDR3aa: CASSDGGGIKEDEQFF
CDR3nt: TGTGCCAGCAGTGACGGCGGCGGGATAAAAGAGGATGAGCAGTTCTTC
abundance: NA
d_gene: NA
v_gene: TRBV6-4
j_gene: TRBJ2-1

CDR3aa: CASTGGLGQPQHF
CDR3nt: TGTGCCAGCACGGGGGGATTAGGGCAGCCCCAGCATTTT
abundance: NA
d_gene: NA
v_gene: TRBV27
j_gene: TRBJ1-5

CDR3aa: CASSLEPTSSLAQYF
CDR3nt: TGTGCCAGCAGCTTAGAGCCTACGAGCTCGTTGGCCCAGTACTTC
abundance: NA
d_gene: NA
v_gene: TRBV7-2
j_gene: TRBJ2-5

CDR3aa: CASSPESSYNEQFF
CDR3nt: TGCGCCAGCAGCCCAGAAAGCTCCTACAATGAGCAGTTCTTC
abundance: NA
d_gene: NA
v_gene: TRBV10-1
j_gene: TRBJ2-1

CDR3aa: CASSLVGHLYGYTF
CDR3nt: TGTGCCAGCAGCTTGGTGGGGCACCTCTATGGCTACACCTTC
abundance: NA
d_gene: NA
v_gene: TRBV5-6
j_gene: TRBJ1-2

CDR3aa: CASSAGTGENSPLHF
CDR3nt: TGTGCCAGCAGCGCGGGGACAGGGGAAAATTCACCCCTCCACTTT
abundance: once
d_gene: TRBD1
v_gene: TRBV9
j_gene: TRBJ1-6

CDR3aa: CASSVGSGKGNEQFF
CDR3nt: TGTGCCAGCAGCGTAGGGAGCGGGAAGGGTAATGAGCAGTTCTTC
abundance: NA
d_gene: TRBD2
v_gene: TRBV9
j_gene: TRBJ2-1

CDR3aa: CASSQGWAGRTDTQYF
CDR3nt: TGCGCCAGCAGCCAAGGATGGGCGGGGCGCACAGATACGCAGTATTTT
abundance: NA
d_gene: NA
v_gene: TRBV4-1
j_gene: TRBJ2-3

CDR3aa: CASSLRDTTYGYTF
CDR3nt: TGTGCCAGCAGTCTACGGGACACAACCTATGGCTACACCTTC
abundance: NA
d_gene: NA
v_gene: TRBV27
j_gene: TRBJ1-2

CDR3aa: CASSQLGDKNTEAFF
CDR3nt: TGTGCCAGCAGCCAATTGGGAGATAAGAACACTGAAGCTTTCTTT
abundance: NA
d_gene: NA
v_gene: TRBV5-4
j_gene: TRBJ1-1

CDR3aa: CATSDLRTGGADTQYF
CDR3nt: TGTGCCACCAGTGATTTGCGGACAGGGGGCGCAGATACGCAGTATTTT
abundance: NA
d_gene: TRBD1
v_gene: TRBV24-1
j_gene: TRBJ2-3

CDR3aa: CASSYSPGGQETQYF
CDR3nt: TGTGCCAGCAGTTACTCTCCAGGGGGACAAGAGACCCAGTACTTC
abundance: NA
d_gene: TRBD1
v_gene: TRBV6-5
j_gene: TRBJ2-5

CDR3aa: CASSRNPGINEKLFF
CDR3nt: TGTGCCAGCTCGCGAAATCCAGGGATTAATGAAAAACTGTTTTTT
abundance: NA
d_gene: NA
v_gene: TRBV18
j_gene: TRBJ1-4

CDR3aa: CASSHLLAGQETQYF
CDR3nt: TGCGCCAGCAGCCACCTACTAGCGGGGCAAGAGACCCAGTACTTC
abundance: NA
d_gene: TRBD2
v_gene: TRBV5-1
j_gene: TRBJ2-5

CDR3aa: CATSSLSPTDPGRPLHF
CDR3nt: TGTGCCACCAGTTCCCTCAGTCCGACGGACCCCGGGAGACCCCTCCACTTT
abundance: NA
d_gene: NA
v_gene: TRBV24-1
j_gene: TRBJ1-6

CDR3aa: CASSRVLAGSYEQYF
CDR3nt: TGCGCCAGCAGCCGGGTACTAGCGGGATCCTACGAGCAGTACTTC
abundance: once
d_gene: TRBD2
v_gene: TRBV5-1
j_gene: TRBJ2-7

CDR3aa: CASSRGASGTYEQYF
CDR3nt: TGTGCCAGCAGCCGTGGGGCTAGCGGGACCTACGAGCAGTACTTC
abundance: NA
d_gene: TRBD2
v_gene: TRBV6-2/TRBV6-3
j_gene: TRBJ2-7

CDR3aa: CASSERSGIAKNIQYF
CDR3nt: TGTGCCAGCAGTGAACGTAGCGGGATTGCCAAAAACATTCAGTACTTC
abundance: once
d_gene: TRBD2
v_gene: TRBV25-1
j_gene: TRBJ2-4

CDR3aa: CATSRDDRMQETQYF
CDR3nt: TGTGCCACCAGCAGAGATGACAGGATGCAAGAGACCCAGTACTTC
abundance: NA
d_gene: NA
v_gene: TRBV15
j_gene: TRBJ2-5

CDR3aa: CASSQSGVLHF
CDR3nt: TGTGCCAGTAGTCAGTCCGGGGTCCTCCACTTT
abundance: NA
d_gene: NA
v_gene: TRBV19
j_gene: TRBJ1-6

CDR3aa: CASSGLFSYEQYF
CDR3nt: TGTGCCAGTAGTGGACTGTTCTCCTACGAGCAGTACTTC
abundance: NA
d_gene: NA
v_gene: TRBV19
j_gene: TRBJ2-7

CDR3aa: CASSFRGDNTGELFF
CDR3nt: TGTGCCAGCAGCTTTCGGGGGGATAACACCGGGGAGCTGTTTTTT
abundance: once
d_gene: TRBD2
v_gene: TRBV5-5
j_gene: TRBJ2-2

CDR3aa: CASSIYRGGANTGELFF
CDR3nt: TGTGCCAGCAGCATTTACAGGGGGGGCGCGAACACCGGGGAGCTGTTTTTT
abundance: NA
d_gene: NA
v_gene: TRBV11-3
j_gene: TRBJ2-2

CDR3aa: CASSEGLTSNQPQHF
CDR3nt: TGTGCCAGCAGTGAAGGACTGACTAGCAATCAGCCCCAGCATTTT
abundance: NA
d_gene: NA
v_gene: TRBV6-1
j_gene: TRBJ1-5